The sequence of this T cell receptor beta chain was determined in a study of cytomegalovirus exposure and HLA in healthy donors. CDR3 length equals 14 residues. V was pared by 0 bases and J by 4 bases, with 7 bases between. The V gene's germline CDR1 is SGHRS and CDR2 YFSETQ. Clones were read by immunoSEQ multiplex PCR, and TCRdb kept only the in-frame ones, dropping some. In the table there are about 200,000 clones, around four fifths of which are singletons. The donors were members of the approximately 120-subject validation cohort (separate from the approximately 670-subject first cohort). Sequenced: PBMCs. This TCR was recovered from a woman under 30 in good health and CMV-seronegative. This rearrangement joins TRBV5-1 to TRBJ1-4, with D unresolved. CDR3 sequence reads: CASSLGRLNEKLFF. The CDR3 DNA reads TGCGCCAGCAGCTTGGGTCGGCTTAATGAAAAACTGTTTTTT. The whole variable domain, filled in from reference TRBV5-1 and TRBJ1-4, reads KAGVTQTPRYLIKTRGQQVTLSCSPISGHRSVSWYQQTPGQGLQFLFEYFSETQRNKGNFPGRFSGRQFSNSRSEMNVSTLELGDSALYLCASSLGRLNEKLFFGSGTQLSVL.